This T cell receptor beta chain was obtained from a study of graft-versus-host responses after intestinal transplantation. Study conclusions and caveats: Some patients had graft-donor T cell macrochimerism. In their allografts, the ratios of graft-versus-host to host-versus-graft T cell clones were high.

V was clipped by 6 bases and J by 6 bases, with 15 bases between them. Germline CDR1 and CDR2: MNHEY and SVGAGI. CDR3 length: 14 amino acids. Libraries were prepared by immunoSEQ multiplex PCR; TCRdb keeps only in-frame clonotypes and omits some of them. The top ten hold roughly 0.32% of the sample, which has more than 65,000 clones, 85% to 90% seen once. For this clone: Its antigen is not identified.

The sequenced sample was unstimulated CD4+ T cells sorted from spleen or lymph node cells, obtained before intestinal transplant. The TCR was taken from a human donor who received an intestinal transplant. The chain combines TRBV6-5 with TRBJ1-5; D may be TRBD1 (5 bases). The CDR3 DNA sequence: TGTGCCAGCAGCCGTAACAGGTTCGGTCAGCCCCAGCATTTT. Amino acid sequence: CASSRNRFGQPQHF.